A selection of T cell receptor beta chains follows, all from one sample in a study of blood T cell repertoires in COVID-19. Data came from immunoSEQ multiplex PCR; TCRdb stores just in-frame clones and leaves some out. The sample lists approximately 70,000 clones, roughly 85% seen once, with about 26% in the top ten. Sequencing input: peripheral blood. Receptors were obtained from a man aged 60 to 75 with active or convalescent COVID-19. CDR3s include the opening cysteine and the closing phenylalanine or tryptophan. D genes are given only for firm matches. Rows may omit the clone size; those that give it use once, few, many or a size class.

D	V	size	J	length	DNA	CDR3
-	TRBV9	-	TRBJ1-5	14	TGTGCCAGCAGCGCTGCGGCTTTTGGCAGGCCCCAGCATTTT	CASSAAAFGRPQHF
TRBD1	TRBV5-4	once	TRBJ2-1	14	TGTGCCAGCAGCCAAATTGACAGGGTCGATGAGCAGTTCTTC	CASSQIDRVDEQFF
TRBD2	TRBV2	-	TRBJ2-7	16	TGTGCCAGCAGGGCCGGGACTAGCGGGGGGCACTACGAGCAGTACTTC	CASRAGTSGGHYEQYF
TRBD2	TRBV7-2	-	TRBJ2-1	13	TGTGCCAGCAGCCGGGACTACTACAATGAGCAGTTCTTC	CASSRDYYNEQFF
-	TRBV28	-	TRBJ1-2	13	TGCGCCAGCAGTTTGAATCCTTCGGGTGGCTACACCTTC	CASSLNPSGGYTF
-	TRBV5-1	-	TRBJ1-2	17	TGCGCCAGCAGCTTGACAGGGTTTAATCTTAGGAACTATGGCTACACCTTC	CASSLTGFNLRNYGYTF
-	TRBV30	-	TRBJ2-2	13	TGTGCCTGGAGTTTAATAGGGGGCGGGGAGCTGTTTTTT	CAWSLIGGGELFF
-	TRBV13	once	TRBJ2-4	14	TGTGCCAGCAGCCCGAGGGTGGCCAAAAACATTCAGTACTTC	CASSPRVAKNIQYF
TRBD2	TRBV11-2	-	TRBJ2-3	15	TGTGCCAGCAGCTTGAGCGGGGGCTGGACAGATACGCAGTATTTT	CASSLSGGWTDTQYF
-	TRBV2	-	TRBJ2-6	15	TGTGCCAGCAATTCAGACTATTCTGGGGCCAACGTCCTGACTTTC	CASNSDYSGANVLTF
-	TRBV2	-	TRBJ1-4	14	TGTGCCAGCAGTGAACAGGGAGGTGGAGAAAAACTGTTTTTT	CASSEQGGGEKLFF
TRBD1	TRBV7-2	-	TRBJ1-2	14	TGTGCCAGCAGCTTAGAGAGGACAGGGTCGGGCTACACCTTC	CASSLERTGSGYTF
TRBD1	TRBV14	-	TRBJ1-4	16	TGTGCCAGCAGCCAAGGGTTGACAGGGAGGAATGAAAAACTGTTTTTT	CASSQGLTGRNEKLFF
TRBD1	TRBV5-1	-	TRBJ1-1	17	TGCGCCAGCAGCCCCGGGACAGGGTGGCGGAATTGGACTGAAGCTTTCTTT	CASSPGTGWRNWTEAFF
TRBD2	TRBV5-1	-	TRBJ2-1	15	TGCGCCAGCAGCTGGGGGACTAGCGCACACAATGAGCAGTTCTTC	CASSWGTSAHNEQFF
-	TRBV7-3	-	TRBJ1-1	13	TGTGCCAGCAGCATACACATGAACACTGAAGCTTTCTTT	CASSIHMNTEAFF
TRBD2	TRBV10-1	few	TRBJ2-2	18	TGCGCCAGCAGTGTAATAGCGGGGGGGTCACGCTGGATCGGGGAGCTGTTTTTT	CASSVIAGGSRWIGELFF
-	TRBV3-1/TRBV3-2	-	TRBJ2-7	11	TGTGCCAGCAAATCCGGGGACGAGCAGTACTTC	CASKSGDEQYF
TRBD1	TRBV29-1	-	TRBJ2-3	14	TGCAGCGTCCGGGACAGGGGGCCCACAGATACGCAGTATTTT	CSVRDRGPTDTQYF
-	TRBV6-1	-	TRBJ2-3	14	TGTGCCAGCAGTGAGGATCCGGGACTCCTTACGCAGTATTTT	CASSEDPGLLTQYF
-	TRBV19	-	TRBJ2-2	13	TGTGCCAGTAGTACCCTCGGCACCGGGGAGCTGTTTTTT	CASSTLGTGELFF
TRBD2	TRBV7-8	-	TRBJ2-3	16	TGTGCCAGCAGCTCACCTTGGGGGGGAGCGGGAGATACGCAGTATTTT	CASSSPWGGAGDTQYF
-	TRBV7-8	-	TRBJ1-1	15	TGTGCCAGCAGTTTTACACTGGGGGGGGCCACTGAAGCTTTCTTT	CASSFTLGGATEAFF
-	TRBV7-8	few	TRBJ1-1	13	TGTGCCAGCAGCTTAGGGGCGACCACTGAAGCTTTCTTT	CASSLGATTEAFF
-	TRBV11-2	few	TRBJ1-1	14	TGTGCCAGCAGCTTAGCAGGAGGGGACACTGAAGCTTTCTTT	CASSLAGGDTEAFF
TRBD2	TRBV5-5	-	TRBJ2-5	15	TGTGCCAGCATCCCGACTAGCGGGGGGGGAAAGACCCAGTACTTC	CASIPTSGGGKTQYF
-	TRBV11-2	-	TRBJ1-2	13	TGTGCCAGCAGCTTAGTCCAGGAAGGCGGCTACACCTTC	CASSLVQEGGYTF
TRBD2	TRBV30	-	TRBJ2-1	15	TGTGCCTGGAGTGTAGGGCTAGCGGGGTACAATGAGCAGTTCTTC	CAWSVGLAGYNEQFF
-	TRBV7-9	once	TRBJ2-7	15	TGTGCCAGCAGCGGGGGACACCCCCCCGCGGAAGAGCAGTACTTC	CASSGGHPPAEEQYF
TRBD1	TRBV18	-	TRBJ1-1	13	TGTGCCAGCTCAGAGGGACAGTTCACTGAAGCTTTCTTT	CASSEGQFTEAFF
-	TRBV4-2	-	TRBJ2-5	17	TGTGCCAGCAGCCAAGAGGAGCTAGCCGCCAAAGGAGAGACCCAGTACTTC	CASSQEELAAKGETQYF
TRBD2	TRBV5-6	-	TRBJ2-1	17	TGTGCCAGCAGCTTACCCAGCCCCAAGCGGGGTAGGAATGAGCAGTTCTTC	CASSLPSPKRGRNEQFF
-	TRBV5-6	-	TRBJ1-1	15	TGTGCCAGCAGCGCCCTTGGGGGGACGAACACTGAAGCTTTCTTT	CASSALGGTNTEAFF
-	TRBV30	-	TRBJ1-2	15	TGTGCCTGGAGTACCATCCTTCAGACACACTATGGCTACACCTTC	CAWSTILQTHYGYTF
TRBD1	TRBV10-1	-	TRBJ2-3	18	TGCGCCAGCAGTTCCGGACAGGGGGCCGGTTCTAGCACAGATACGCAGTATTTT	CASSSGQGAGSSTDTQYF
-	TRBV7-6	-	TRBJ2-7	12	TGTGCCAGCAGCTTATATAGCGACGAGCAGTACTTC	CASSLYSDEQYF
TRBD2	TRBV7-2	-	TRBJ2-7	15	TGTGCCAGCAGCTTAGTTCTAGCGGGGGGCAACGAGCAGTACTTC	CASSLVLAGGNEQYF
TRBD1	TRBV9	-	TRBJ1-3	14	TGTGCCAGCAGCCCTGGGACAGCTGGAAACACCATATATTTT	CASSPGTAGNTIYF
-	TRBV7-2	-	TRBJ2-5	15	TGTGCCAGCAGCTCTAGTAGGACAGATAAAGAGACCCAGTACTTC	CASSSSRTDKETQYF
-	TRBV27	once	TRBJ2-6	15	TGTGCCAGCAGTCGCCAGTACTCTGGGGCCAACGTCCTGACTTTC	CASSRQYSGANVLTF
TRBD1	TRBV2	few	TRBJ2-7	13	TGTGCCAGCACCAGGACAGGACAATACGAGCAGTACTTC	CASTRTGQYEQYF
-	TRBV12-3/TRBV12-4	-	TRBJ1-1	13	TGTGCCAGCAACGAGGACAGGAACACTGAAGCTTTCTTT	CASNEDRNTEAFF
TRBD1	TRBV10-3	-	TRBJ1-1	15	TGTGCCATCAGCCCTTCCACAGGGGAGAACACTGAAGCTTTCTTT	CAISPSTGENTEAFF
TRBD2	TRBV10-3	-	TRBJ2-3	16	TGTGCCATCAGTGAGTCACTAGCGGGGGTCACAGATACGCAGTATTTT	CAISESLAGVTDTQYF
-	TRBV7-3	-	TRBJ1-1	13	TGTGCCAGCGCCTTAGGGGCGAACACTGAAGCTTTCTTT	CASALGANTEAFF
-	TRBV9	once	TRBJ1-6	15	TGTGCCAGCAGCGTAGTTGGTGGGGGCCCCTCACCCCTCCACTTT	CASSVVGGGPSPLHF
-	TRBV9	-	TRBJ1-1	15	TGTGCCAGCAGCGCAGCCGGGACAAGGAACACTGAAGCTTTCTTT	CASSAAGTRNTEAFF